This TCR beta chain was profiled in a study of shared T cell receptors in the human thymus. The assay was immunoSEQ multiplex PCR, and TCRdb's table has in-frame clones only and misses some. Of roughly 660,000 clones listed, 88% are singletons. Germline CDR1 reads MNHEY; CDR2 reads SMNVEV (reference sequence). V dropped 7 bases and J dropped 0; count of bases not matched to a gene: 6. The CDR3 is 17 amino acids. This same sample was also taken into another study, of human thymus T cells. That paper adds: The study used thymus tissue resected during corrective heart surgery. Use of V and J genes seemed skewed within the thymic and blood repertoires.

This TCR was recovered from a boy less than two years old with a congenital heart defect. The specimen sequenced was thymocytes. The chain couples TRBV27 to TRBJ2-1; the match to TRBD2 covers 13 bases. CDR3 region: CASTRTSGGRSYNEQFF. DNA of the CDR3: TGTGCCAGCACCCGGACTAGCGGGGGCCGCTCCTACAATGAGCAGTTCTTC.